The next 5 T cell receptor beta chains were all read from a single sample in a study of T cell changes during pregnancy in multiple sclerosis. Data came from immunoSEQ multiplex PCR; TCRdb stores just in-frame clones and leaves some out. This sample yields 95,000 to 100,000 clones, of which about nine tenths are seen a single time; over 3% belongs to the top ten. Sequences were derived from peripheral blood, sampled in the second trimester of pregnancy. The receptor source for this set is a female donor with multiple sclerosis, enrolled in a pregnancy study.

The chain uses TRBV19 and TRBJ1-5; D is unresolved. The CDR3 has 16 residues. With 1 base removed from V and 8 bases from J, the gap between germline ends came to 18 bases. Germline CDR1 and CDR2: LNHDA and SQIVND (reference sequence). CDR3 nucleotides: TGTGCCAGTAGTATAGGAGGCAGCGCCGTCGTTAAGCCCCAGCATTTT. Its translation: CASSIGGSAVVKPQHF.

The chain carries TRBV19 and TRBJ2-3, with D possibly matching TRBD2 (5 bases). The CDR3 contains 14 residues. V shed 3 bases and J shed 5 bases, with 12 bases lying between them. Germline CDR1 is LNHDA and CDR2 is SQIVND (reference sequence). In nucleotides, the CDR3 is TGTGCCAGTAGTATCTCCGGGGTACGAGATACGCAGTATTTT. This sequence encodes CASSISGVRDTQYF. The full variable domain, completed using reference TRBV19 and TRBJ2-3, is DGGITQSPKYLFRKEGQNVTLSCEQNLNHDAMYWYRQDPGQGLRLIYYSQIVNDFQKGDIAEGYSVSREKKESFPLTVTSAQKNPTAFYLCASSISGVRDTQYFGPGTRLTVL.

The chain has TRBV12-5 and TRBJ2-1, with TRBD2 identical over 11 bases. With 0 bases clipped from V and 6 bases from J, the junction kept 4 bases outside the gene matches. Germline V gene sequence: CDR1 LGHNT, CDR2 FRNRAP. The CDR3 contains 16 residues. The CDR3 coding sequence is TGTGCTAGTGGTTTGGTAGGGACTAGCGGTCTCAATGAGCAGTTCTTC. It yields the protein CASGLVGTSGLNEQFF. Full variable domain (outside the CDR3, taken from reference TRBV12-5 and TRBJ2-1): DARVTQTPRHKVTEMGQEVTMRCQPILGHNTVFWYRQTMMQGLELLAYFRNRAPLDDSGMPKDRFSAEMPDATLATLKIQPSEPRDSAVYFCASGLVGTSGLNEQFFGPGTRLTVL.

The rearrangement uses TRBV5-1 and TRBJ2-1, with 7 nucleotides matching TRBD1. The CDR3 runs to 14 residues. The germline gives CDR1 SGHRS, CDR2 YFSETQ. Trimming removed 4 bases from V and 5 bases from J; junction bases left unmatched: 6. CDR3 loop: CASSPGQMNNEQFF. The CDR3 DNA follows: TGCGCCAGCAGCCCGGGACAGATGAACAATGAGCAGTTCTTC.

V and J are TRBV5-1 and TRBJ2-1, with 7 positions matching TRBD2. V gave up 4 bases and J gave up 0 bases; unmatched junction bases: 4. The CDR3 spans 15 residues. Per the germline V gene, CDR1 is SGHRS and CDR2 is YFSETQ. CDR3 sequence: CASSLAASSYNEQFF. CDR3 bases: TGCGCCAGCAGCCTAGCGGCGAGCTCCTACAATGAGCAGTTCTTC. The whole variable domain, filled in from reference TRBV5-1 and TRBJ2-1, reads KAGVTQTPRYLIKTRGQQVTLSCSPISGHRSVSWYQQTPGQGLQFLFEYFSETQRNKGNFPGRFSGRQFSNSRSEMNVSTLELGDSALYLCASSLAASSYNEQFFGPGTRLTVL.